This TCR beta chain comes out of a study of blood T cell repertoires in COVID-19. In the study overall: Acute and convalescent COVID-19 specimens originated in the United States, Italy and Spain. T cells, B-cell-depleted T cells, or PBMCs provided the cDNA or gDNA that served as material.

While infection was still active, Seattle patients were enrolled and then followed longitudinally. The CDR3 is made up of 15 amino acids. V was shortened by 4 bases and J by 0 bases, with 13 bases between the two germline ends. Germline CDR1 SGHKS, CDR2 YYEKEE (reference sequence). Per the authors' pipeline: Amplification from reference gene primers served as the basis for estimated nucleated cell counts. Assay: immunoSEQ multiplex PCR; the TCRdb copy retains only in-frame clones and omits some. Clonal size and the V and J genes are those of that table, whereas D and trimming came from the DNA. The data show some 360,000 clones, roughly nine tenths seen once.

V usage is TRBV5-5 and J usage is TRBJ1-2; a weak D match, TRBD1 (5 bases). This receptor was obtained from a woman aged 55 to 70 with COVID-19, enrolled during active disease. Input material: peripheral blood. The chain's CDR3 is CASSPLPRANYGYTF. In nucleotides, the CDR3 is TGTGCCAGCAGCCCCTTACCCAGGGCTAACTATGGCTACACCTTC.